These 27 T cell receptor beta chains originate from one sample sequenced in a study of blood T cell repertoires in COVID-19 (dated by TCRdb to about 2020). Library generation was performed with the immunoSEQ multiplex PCR assay. The table comes from immuneACCESS by way of TCRdb, which keeps in-frame sequences with V and J called. Part of the clones is missing from these tables; in studies checked, under half for an unresolved V gene and the rest for unknown reasons. In this sample the table shows about 160,000 clones, roughly 87% of which occur a single time. 3.9% of the sample is held by the ten biggest clonotypes. Sequencing was performed on peripheral blood. The receptors were gathered from a woman in her sixties who had recovered from COVID-19.

The chain links TRBV19 to TRBJ1-2, with D tentatively TRBD1 (6 bases). Germline lookup yields CDR1 LNHDA and CDR2 SQIVND (reference sequence). CDR3 length: 15 residues. V was cut by 3 bases and J by 2 bases, with 13 bases left in between. The DNA for the CDR3 is TGTGCCAGTAGTATCCCTACAGGGTTGAACTATGGCTACACCTTC. As protein: CASSIPTGLNYGYTF.

The genes are TRBV5-1 and TRBJ1-3; maybe TRBD1 (6 bases). The CDR3 extends over 17 amino acids. CDR1 is SGHRS, CDR2 YFSETQ, per germline. V lost 4 bases and J 0 bases, leaving 17 bases between the germline ends. CDR3 sequence reads: CASSPGGGASSGNTIYF. CDR3 sequence (DNA): TGCGCCAGCAGCCCGGGCGGGGGGGCCAGCTCTGGAAACACCATATATTTT.

CDR3 loop: CASSVGSGVLQETQYF. DNA of the CDR3: TGTGCCAGCAGCGTAGGGTCAGGGGTCCTCCAAGAGACCCAGTACTTC. The genes are TRBV9 and TRBJ2-5, with D perhaps matching TRBD1 (6 bases). Germline assignment: CDR1 SGDLS and CDR2 YYNGEE. The V and J ends lost 0 bases and 1 base respectively, with 13 bases between them. This CDR3 comprises 16 residues.

V gene TRBV28 combines with J gene TRBJ1-3, with D hard to call. The CDR3 contains 14 residues. V was clipped by 10 bases and J by 0 bases, with 13 bases between them. CDR1 is MDHEN, CDR2 SYDVKM, per germline. The CDR3 here is CATLTPGSGNTIYF. CDR3 bases: TGTGCCACCCTTACCCCGGGCTCTGGAAACACCATATATTTT.

J is TRBJ2-7 and V is TRBV7-9; 12 bases are shared with TRBD1. The J segment lost 9 bases and the V segment lost 4 bases, leaving 7 bases of the junction unmatched. CDR1 is SEHNR and CDR2 is FQNEAQ in the germline V gene (reference sequence). This CDR3 comprises 14 residues. The CDR3 DNA sequence: TGTGCCAGCAGCTGGGGACAGGGGGCGTCCGGGCAGTACTTC. Its protein is CASSWGQGASGQYF.

The V and J genes are TRBV5-1 and TRBJ2-5, with 8 bases fitting TRBD1. The V gene end was trimmed by 2 bases and the J gene end by 5 bases; junction bases not matched to a gene: 8. Germline V gives CDR1 SGHRS, CDR2 YFSETQ. The CDR3 runs 15 residues. Here the CDR3 DNA reads TGCGCCAGCAGCTTCGGAACAGGGGGATGGGAGACCCAGTACTTC. Its translation: CASSFGTGGWETQYF.

V usage is TRBV7-2 and J usage is TRBJ1-4, with D unclear. V shed 3 bases and J shed 5 bases, with 10 bases lying between them. Germline V lookup: CDR1 SGHTA, CDR2 FQGNSA. The CDR3 extends over 14 amino acids. CDR3 region: CASSFTPGNEKLFF. In nucleotides, the CDR3 is TGTGCCAGCAGCTTTACCCCAGGAAATGAAAAACTGTTTTTT. Variable domain in full (rest from reference TRBV7-2 and TRBJ1-4): GAGVSQSPSNKVTEKGKDVELRCDPISGHTALYWYRQSLGQGLEFLIYFQGNSAPDKSGLPSDRFSAERTGGSVSTLTIQRTQQEDSAVYLCASSFTPGNEKLFFGSGTQLSVL.

Only one count was recorded for this clone. The DNA of the CDR3 is TGTGCCAGTAGTAGCGGGGGGGAACAAGAGACCCAGTACTTC. Its protein is CASSSGGEQETQYF. The V call is TRBV19, the J call TRBJ2-5, with 9 positions matching TRBD2. Germline V gene data show CDR1 as LNHDA and CDR2 as SQIVND (reference sequence). After removal of 4 bases from V and 2 bases from J, the junction contained 2 bases not matched to a gene. This CDR3 spans 14 amino acids.

This clone was counted between two and nine times. This chain joins TRBV12-5 and TRBJ2-5; 7 nucleotides line up with TRBD1. Germline CDR1 reads LGHNT; CDR2 reads FRNRAP. V gave up 3 bases and J gave up 5 bases; unmatched junction bases: 12. The CDR3 contains 16 residues. As DNA, the CDR3 is TGTGCTAGTGGTTTCACCGTTTACAGGGGACCGGAGACCCAGTACTTC. Its protein is CASGFTVYRGPETQYF.

This clone has a single count. The CDR3 protein is CATQEGAGRNSPLHF. The CDR3 coding sequence is TGTGCCACTCAGGAAGGGGCAGGGCGTAATTCACCCCTCCACTTT. V is TRBV19 and J is TRBJ1-6, with D possibly matching TRBD1 (5 bases). Looked up from germline, CDR1 is LNHDA and CDR2 is SQIVND (reference sequence). V lost 10 bases and J 6 bases, leaving 19 bases between the germline ends. This CDR3 has 15 amino acids.

The chain employs TRBV4-2 and TRBJ1-6, with 7 bases matching TRBD1. In germline, CDR1 is LGHNA, CDR2 YNFKEQ. This CDR3 region has 19 residues. V lost 1 base, J lost 7 bases, and 16 bases stayed unmatched. CDR3 sequence: CASSQVPFSRQGLNSPLHF. Here the CDR3 DNA reads TGTGCCAGCAGCCAAGTTCCTTTCTCCCGACAGGGTTTGAATTCACCCCTCCACTTT.

The V gene is TRBV10-2, the J gene TRBJ1-1; possible D gene TRBD1, 6 bases. The germline V and J ends were trimmed by 3 bases and 4 bases, with 9 bases remaining between them. The germline gives CDR1 WSHSY, CDR2 SAAADI. CDR3 length equals 13 residues. In DNA, the CDR3 is TGCGCCAGCAGTGAACAGGGAGCCACTGAAGCTTTCTTT. It yields the protein CASSEQGATEAFF.

CDR3 coding DNA: TGTGCCAGCAGCCGTGACAGGGGGCTTGGCTACACCTTC. Its protein is CASSRDRGLGYTF. The J gene is TRBJ1-2, the V gene TRBV5-4, with 10 bases matching TRBD1. This CDR3 spans 13 amino acids. V shed 4 bases, J shed 7 bases, and the junction held 4 bases outside the gene matches. Germline lookup yields CDR1 SGHNT and CDR2 YYREEE (reference sequence).

The chain links TRBV19 to TRBJ2-2, with 8 bases lining up with TRBD1. The junction had 6 bases not matched to a gene; V was cut back by 4 bases and J by 5 bases. CDR3 length: 15 amino acids. From germline, CDR1 is LNHDA and CDR2 SQIVND (reference sequence). DNA of the CDR3: TGTGCCAGTAGTACCTGGACAGGGAGGACCGGGGAGCTGTTTTTT. This codes for CASSTWTGRTGELFF.

The sample holds one count of this clone. The rearrangement joins TRBV10-1 to TRBJ1-5; tentative D call: TRBD1 (6 bases). Germline CDR1 is WNHNN and CDR2 is SYGVQD (reference sequence). CDR3 length: 17 amino acids. The V end was cut by 6 bases, the J end by 2 bases, with 20 bases between. The CDR3 reads CASRAGDSLRGNQPQHF. In nucleotides, the CDR3 is TGCGCCAGCAGAGCAGGGGATAGTCTCCGGGGCAATCAGCCCCAGCATTTT.

This clone was detected once. The J gene is TRBJ1-5, the V gene TRBV24-1; D might be TRBD1 (5 bases). Per germline, CDR1 KGHDR and CDR2 SFDVKD. With 3 bases removed from V and 2 bases from J, the gap between germline ends came to 10 bases. The CDR3 runs 15 residues. The CDR3 DNA is TGTGCCACCAGTGATCCCAGGGTTGGCAATCAGCCCCAGCATTTT. As protein: CATSDPRVGNQPQHF.

The chain joins TRBV28 to TRBJ2-2; 8 bases fit TRBD2. Per germline, CDR1 MDHEN and CDR2 SYDVKM. The CDR3 totals 16 residues. V lost 3 bases, J lost 7 bases, and 10 bases stayed unmatched. CDR3 coding DNA: TGTGCCAGCAGTTTGGCTAGCGGGTCGGCGGGCGGGGAGCTGTTTTTT. This sequence encodes CASSLASGSAGGELFF. Using reference TRBV28 and TRBJ2-2 for the parts outside the CDR3, the full variable domain is DVKVTQSSRYLVKRTGEKVFLECVQDMDHENMFWYRQDPGLGLRLIYFSYDVKMKEKGDIPEGYSVSREKKERFSLILESASTNQTSMYLCASSLASGSAGGELFFGEGSRLTVL.

This chain connects TRBV5-1 to TRBJ2-1; 10 positions agree with TRBD1. Per the germline V gene, CDR1 is SGHRS and CDR2 is YFSETQ. The ends lost 4 bases at V and 14 bases at J; junction bases unmatched: 21. The CDR3 runs 17 residues. CDR3 nucleotides: TGCGCCAGCAGCCCTGGCCGGGACAGGGGTACCCAACTGGAGGAGTTCTTC. Translating gives CASSPGRDRGTQLEEFF.

V gene TRBV7-9 combines with J gene TRBJ1-1, with D perhaps matching TRBD1 (6 bases). CDR1 and CDR2 from the germline V gene are SEHNR and FQNEAQ (reference sequence). This CDR3 is built from 14 residues. V lost 3 bases and J lost 5, with 13 bases in between. The DNA of the CDR3 is TGTGCCAGCAGCTTGCAGGGGCTTTTAACTGAAGCTTTCTTT. Translation: CASSLQGLLTEAFF.

This chain links TRBV3-1 (or the pseudogene TRBV3-2) with TRBJ2-7; D is uncertain. V gave up 0 bases and J gave up 6 bases, with 12 bases separating them. This CDR3 contains 14 residues. The germline V gene has CDR1 LGHDT and CDR2 YNNKEL (reference sequence). This chain's CDR3 is CASSQDHSTIEQYF. In DNA, the CDR3 is TGTGCCAGCAGCCAAGATCACTCAACCATCGAGCAGTACTTC.

CDR3 loop: CASSGTATNEKLFF. As DNA, the CDR3 is TGTGCCAGCAGTGGGACAGCAACTAATGAAAAACTGTTTTTT. This chain uses TRBV28 with TRBJ1-4, with 7 bases that match TRBD1. V trimming: 5 bases; J trimming: 0 bases; junction bases outside the gene matches: 0. Germline V gives CDR1 MDHEN, CDR2 SYDVKM. The CDR3 consists of 14 residues.

This CDR3 reads CASSSTTGGETQYF. The CDR3, as DNA: TGCGCCAGCAGCTCGACGACAGGGGGGGAGACCCAGTACTTC. The chain combines TRBV5-1 with TRBJ2-5, with 9 bases identical to TRBD1. Germline V lookup: CDR1 SGHRS, CDR2 YFSETQ. Losses at the gene ends were 3 bases for V and 5 bases for J; bases not matched to a gene: 5. The CDR3 spans 14 residues.

The table lists this clone with a count of one. The chain combines TRBV3-1 (or the pseudogene TRBV3-2) with TRBJ2-5, with D unresolved. Per the germline V gene, CDR1 is LGHDT and CDR2 is YNNKEL (reference sequence). Trimming took off 9 bases at V and 0 bases at J, with 8 bases between the two ends. The length of the CDR3 is 12 residues. The CDR3 region is CARLAYQETQYF. Written as DNA, the CDR3 is TGTGCCAGACTTGCGTACCAAGAGACCCAGTACTTC.

DNA for the CDR3: TGTGCCAGCAGCTTTGGCGGGACAGCCAACACTGAAGCTTTCTTT. This gives the protein CASSFGGTANTEAFF. V and J are TRBV5-4 and TRBJ1-1, with 7 bases matching TRBD1. J gave up 2 bases and V 2 bases, and 6 bases lay outside the gene matches. This CDR3 comprises 15 residues. Germline CDR1 SGHNT, CDR2 YYREEE (reference sequence).

The chain joins TRBV13 to TRBJ2-2; TRBD1 is a possible D gene (5 bases). Per the germline V gene, CDR1 is PRHDT and CDR2 is FYEKMQ (reference sequence). V gave up 8 bases and J gave up 1 base, with 11 bases separating them. The CDR3 sequence is 14 residues long. CDR3 protein: CASSTARNTGELFF. CDR3 bases: TGTGCCAGCTCGACAGCGAGGAACACCGGGGAGCTGTTTTTT. The entire variable domain, with the rest obtained from reference TRBV13 and TRBJ2-2, is as follows: AAGVIQSPRHLIKEKRETATLKCYPIPRHDTVYWYQQGPGQDPQFLISFYEKMQSDKGSIPDRFSAQQFSDYHSELNMSSLELGDSALYFCASSTARNTGELFFGEGSRLTVL.

The chain couples TRBV5-5 to TRBJ2-3, with 7 bases aligning to TRBD1. V shed 0 bases, J shed 4 bases, and the junction held 11 bases outside the gene matches. The V gene's germline CDR1 is SGHKS and CDR2 YYEKEE (reference sequence). This CDR3 contains 17 residues. DNA of the CDR3: TGTGCCAGCAGCTTGGGTCAGCACAGGGGAAGCGCAGATACGCAGTATTTT. This codes for CASSLGQHRGSADTQYF.

This chain links TRBV10-2 with TRBJ2-7; 7 nucleotides agree with TRBD2. This CDR3 has 15 amino acids. Germline-derived CDR1 and CDR2 are WSHSY and SAAADI. The junction had 6 bases not matched to a gene; V was cut back by 3 bases and J by 1 base. CDR3 DNA: TGCGCCAGCAGTGACTTCCAGCGGGGTTCCTACGAGCAGTACTTC. It encodes CASSDFQRGSYEQYF.